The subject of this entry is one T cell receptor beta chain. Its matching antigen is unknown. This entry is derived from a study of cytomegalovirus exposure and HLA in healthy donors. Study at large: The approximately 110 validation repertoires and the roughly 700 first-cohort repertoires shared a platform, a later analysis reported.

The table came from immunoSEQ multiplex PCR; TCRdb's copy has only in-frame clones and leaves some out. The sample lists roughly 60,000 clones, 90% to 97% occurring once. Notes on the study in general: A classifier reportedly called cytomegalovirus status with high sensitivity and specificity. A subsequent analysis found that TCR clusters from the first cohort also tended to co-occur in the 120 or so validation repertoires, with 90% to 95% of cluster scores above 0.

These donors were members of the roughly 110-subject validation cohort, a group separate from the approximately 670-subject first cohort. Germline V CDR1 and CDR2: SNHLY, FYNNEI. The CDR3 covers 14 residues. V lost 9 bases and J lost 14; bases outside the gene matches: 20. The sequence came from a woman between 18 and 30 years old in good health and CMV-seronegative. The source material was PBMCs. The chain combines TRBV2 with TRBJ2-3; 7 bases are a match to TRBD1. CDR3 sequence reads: CARRVTGTEYFPYF. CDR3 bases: TGTGCCAGGAGGGTAACCGGGACAGAATATTTCCCGTATTTT.